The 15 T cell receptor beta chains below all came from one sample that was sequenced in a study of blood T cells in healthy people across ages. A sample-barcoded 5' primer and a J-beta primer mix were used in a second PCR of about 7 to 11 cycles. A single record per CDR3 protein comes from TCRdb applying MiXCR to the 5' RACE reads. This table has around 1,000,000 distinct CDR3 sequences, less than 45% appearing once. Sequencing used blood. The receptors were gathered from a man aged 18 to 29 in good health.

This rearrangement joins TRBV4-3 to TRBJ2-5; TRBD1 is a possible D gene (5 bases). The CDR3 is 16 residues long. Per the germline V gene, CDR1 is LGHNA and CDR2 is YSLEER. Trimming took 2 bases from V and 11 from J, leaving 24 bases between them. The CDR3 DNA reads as TGCGCCAGCAGCCAAAGTGTCCAGGGTCGGAACAATGAGCAGTACTTC. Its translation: CASSQSVQGRNNEQYF.

DNA of the CDR3: TGTGCCAGCAGCCAAGACAGGGGGCTGGGCGTGGAGCAGTACTTC. It encodes CASSQDRGLGVEQYF. The chain uses TRBV16 and TRBJ2-5; 10 bases map to TRBD1. CDR3 length equals 15 residues. Germline CDR1 reads KGHSY; CDR2 reads FQNENV. With V trimmed by 2 bases and J by 11 bases, 11 bases remained unmatched.

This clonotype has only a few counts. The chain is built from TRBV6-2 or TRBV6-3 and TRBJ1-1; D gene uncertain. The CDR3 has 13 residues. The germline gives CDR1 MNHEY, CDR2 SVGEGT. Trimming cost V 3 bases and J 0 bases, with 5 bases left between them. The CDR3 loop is CASSYRMNTEAFF. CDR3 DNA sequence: TGTGCCAGCAGTTATAGGATGAACACTGAAGCTTTCTTT.

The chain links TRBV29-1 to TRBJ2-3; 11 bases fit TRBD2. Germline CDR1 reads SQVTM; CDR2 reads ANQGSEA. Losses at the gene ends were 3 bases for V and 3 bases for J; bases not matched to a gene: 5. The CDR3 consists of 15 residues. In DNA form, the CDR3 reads TGCAGCGTTGATACTAGCGGGAGTGTGACAGATACGCAGTATTTT. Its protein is CSVDTSGSVTDTQYF.

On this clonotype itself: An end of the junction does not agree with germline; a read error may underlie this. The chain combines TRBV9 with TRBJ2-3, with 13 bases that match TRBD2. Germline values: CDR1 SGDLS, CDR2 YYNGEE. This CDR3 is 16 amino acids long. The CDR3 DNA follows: TGTGTCAGCAGCCCCCCTCTTGGGACTAGCGGGAATACGCAGTATTTT. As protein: CVSSPPLGTSGNTQYF.

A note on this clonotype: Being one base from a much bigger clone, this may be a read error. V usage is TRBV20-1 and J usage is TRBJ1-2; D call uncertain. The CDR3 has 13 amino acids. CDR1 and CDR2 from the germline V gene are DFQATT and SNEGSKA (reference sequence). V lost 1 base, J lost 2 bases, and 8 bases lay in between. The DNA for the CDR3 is TGCAGTGCTAGAGGGGCGGGGAACTATGGCTACACCTTC. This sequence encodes CSARGAGNYGYTF.

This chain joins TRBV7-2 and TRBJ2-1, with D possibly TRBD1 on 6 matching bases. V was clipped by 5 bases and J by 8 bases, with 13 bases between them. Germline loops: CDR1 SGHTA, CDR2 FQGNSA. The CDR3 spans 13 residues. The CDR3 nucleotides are TGTGCCAGCAGCCCTCCCAGGGGCCATGAGCAGTTCTTC. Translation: CASSPPRGHEQFF.

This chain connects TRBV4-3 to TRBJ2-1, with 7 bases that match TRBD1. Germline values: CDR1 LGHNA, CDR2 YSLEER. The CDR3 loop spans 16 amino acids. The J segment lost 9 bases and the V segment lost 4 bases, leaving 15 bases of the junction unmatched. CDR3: CASSLNLYDREGEQFF. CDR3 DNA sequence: TGCGCCAGCAGCCTGAACCTATACGACAGGGAAGGTGAGCAGTTCTTC.

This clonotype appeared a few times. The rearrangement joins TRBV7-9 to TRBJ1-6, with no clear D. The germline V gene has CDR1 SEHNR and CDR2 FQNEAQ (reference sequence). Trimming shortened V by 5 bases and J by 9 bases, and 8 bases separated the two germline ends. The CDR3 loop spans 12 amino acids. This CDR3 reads CASSRSGSPLHF. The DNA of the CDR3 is TGTGCCAGCAGCCGTAGTGGTTCACCCCTCCACTTT.

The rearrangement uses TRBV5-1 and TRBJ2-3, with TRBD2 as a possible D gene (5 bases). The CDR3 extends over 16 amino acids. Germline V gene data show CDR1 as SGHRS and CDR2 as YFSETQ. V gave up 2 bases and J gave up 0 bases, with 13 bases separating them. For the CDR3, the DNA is TGCGCCAGCAGCTTAACGAGCGGACTTAGCACAGATACGCAGTATTTT. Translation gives CASSLTSGLSTDTQYF.

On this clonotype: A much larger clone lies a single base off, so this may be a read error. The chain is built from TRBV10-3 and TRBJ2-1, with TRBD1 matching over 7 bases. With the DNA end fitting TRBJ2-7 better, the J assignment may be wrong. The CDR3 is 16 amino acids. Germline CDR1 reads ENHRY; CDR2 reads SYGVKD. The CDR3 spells CAISRGQRNSYNEQYF. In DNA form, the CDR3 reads TGTGCCATCAGTCGGGGACAGAGGAACTCCTACAATGAGCAGTACTTC.

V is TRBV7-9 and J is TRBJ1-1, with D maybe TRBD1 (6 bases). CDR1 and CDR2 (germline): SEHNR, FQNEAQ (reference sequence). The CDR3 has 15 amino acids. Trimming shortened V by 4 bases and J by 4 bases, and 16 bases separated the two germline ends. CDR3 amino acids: CASSSPGEGVTEAFF. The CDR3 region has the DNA TGTGCCAGCAGCTCCCCAGGGGAAGGGGTCACTGAAGCTTTCTTT.

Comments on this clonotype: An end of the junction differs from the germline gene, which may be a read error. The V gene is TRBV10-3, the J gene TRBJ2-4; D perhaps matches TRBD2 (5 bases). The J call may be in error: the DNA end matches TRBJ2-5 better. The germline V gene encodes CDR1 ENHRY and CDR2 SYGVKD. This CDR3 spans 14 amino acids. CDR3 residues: CVISESGRQETQYF. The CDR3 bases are TGTGTCATCAGTGAATCGGGGAGACAAGAGACCCAGTACTTC.

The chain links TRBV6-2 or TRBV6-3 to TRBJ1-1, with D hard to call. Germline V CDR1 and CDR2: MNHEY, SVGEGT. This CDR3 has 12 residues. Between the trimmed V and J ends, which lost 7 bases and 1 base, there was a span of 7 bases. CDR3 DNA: TGTGCCAGCACTAATTCGAACACTGAAGCTTTCTTT. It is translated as CASTNSNTEAFF.

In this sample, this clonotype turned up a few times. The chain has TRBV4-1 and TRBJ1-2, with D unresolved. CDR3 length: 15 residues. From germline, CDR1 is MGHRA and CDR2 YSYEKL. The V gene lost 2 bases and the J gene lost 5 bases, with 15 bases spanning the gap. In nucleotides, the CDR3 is TGCGCCAGCAGCCAACTCGACGGCTCCTTGTATGGCTACACCTTC. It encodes CASSQLDGSLYGYTF.